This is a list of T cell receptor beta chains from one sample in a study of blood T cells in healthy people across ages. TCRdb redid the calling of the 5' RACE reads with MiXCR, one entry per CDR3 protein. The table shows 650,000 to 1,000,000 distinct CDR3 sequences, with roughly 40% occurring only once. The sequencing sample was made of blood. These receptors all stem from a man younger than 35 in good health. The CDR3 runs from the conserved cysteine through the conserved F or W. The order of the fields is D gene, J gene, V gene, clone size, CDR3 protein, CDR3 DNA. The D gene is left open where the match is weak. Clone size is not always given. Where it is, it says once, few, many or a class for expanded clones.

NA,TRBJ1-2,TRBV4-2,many,CASSQDPGRGANYGYTF,TGTGCCAGCAGCCAAGATCCGGGCAGGGGAGCTAACTATGGCTACACCTTC
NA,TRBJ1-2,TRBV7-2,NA,CASILADSNGYTF,TGTGCCAGCATCTTAGCTGACAGCAATGGCTACACCTTC
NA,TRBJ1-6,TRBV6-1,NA,CALRGPVDSPLHF,TGTGCACTGAGGGGCCCTGTGGATTCACCCCTCCACTTT
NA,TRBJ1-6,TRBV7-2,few,CASESKNDSPLHF,TGTGCCAGCGAGTCGAAGAATGATTCACCCCTCCACTTT
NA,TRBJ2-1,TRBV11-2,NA,CADKVGGNEQFF,TGTGCCGATAAGGTGGGGGGCAATGAGCAGTTCTTC
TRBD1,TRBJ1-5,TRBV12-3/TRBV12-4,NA,CASSWTGRQPQHF,TGTGCCAGCAGTTGGACAGGGAGGCAGCCCCAGCATTTT
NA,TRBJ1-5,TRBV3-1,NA,CASSQDARRDQPQHF,TGTGCCAGCAGCCAAGACGCCCGACGCGACCAGCCCCAGCATTTT
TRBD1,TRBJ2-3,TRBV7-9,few,CASSLNRGPRSTDTQYF,TGTGCCAGCAGCTTAAACAGGGGCCCGCGTAGCACAGATACGCAGTATTTT
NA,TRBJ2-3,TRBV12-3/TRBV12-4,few,CASSLAGRTQYF,TGTGCCAGCAGTTTAGCGGGCCGTACGCAGTATTTT
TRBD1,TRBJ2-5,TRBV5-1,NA,CASSLVGTAGQETQYF,TGCGCCAGCAGCTTGGTCGGGACAGCCGGTCAAGAGACCCAGTACTTC
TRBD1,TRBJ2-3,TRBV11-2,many,CASSPMTGTGVIDTQYF,TGTGCCAGCAGCCCGATGACGGGGACAGGTGTGATAGATACGCAGTATTTT
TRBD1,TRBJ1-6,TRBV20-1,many,CSASGQSSYNSPLHF,TGCAGTGCCTCGGGACAGAGCTCCTATAATTCACCCCTCCACTTT
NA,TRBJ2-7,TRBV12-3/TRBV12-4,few,CASSFKTFSYEQYF,TGTGCCAGCAGTTTTAAGACTTTCTCCTACGAGCAGTACTTC
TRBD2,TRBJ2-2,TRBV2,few,CASRGLGNTGELFF,TGTGCCAGCAGGGGACTAGGAAACACCGGGGAGCTGTTTTTT
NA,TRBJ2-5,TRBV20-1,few,CSASDEYNEQYF,TGCAGTGCGTCGGACGAGTACAATGAGCAGTACTTC
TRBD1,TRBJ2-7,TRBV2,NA,CATGQGAEQYF,TGTGCCACCGGACAGGGGGCCGAGCAGTACTTC
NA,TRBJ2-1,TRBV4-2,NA,CASKDRDPYNEQFF,TGTGCCAGCAAGGACCGGGACCCCTACAATGAGCAGTTCTTC
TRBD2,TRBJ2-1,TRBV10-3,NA,CAIRRTSGGNEQFF,TGCGCCATCAGACGGACTAGCGGGGGTAATGAGCAGTTCTTC
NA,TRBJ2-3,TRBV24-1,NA,CATSDLAGAQYF,TGTGCCACCAGTGACTTAGCAGGGGCGCAGTATTTT
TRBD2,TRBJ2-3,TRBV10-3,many,CAISESIRGGPDTQYF,TGTGCCATCAGTGAGTCGATTCGGGGGGGGCCAGATACGCAGTATTTT
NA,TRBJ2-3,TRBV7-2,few,CASSFGSVFTDTQYF,TGTGCCAGCAGCTTTGGCTCGGTCTTCACAGATACGCAGTATTTT
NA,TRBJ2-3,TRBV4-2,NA,CASSLGRRSSTDTQYF,TGTGCCAGCAGCCTAGGGAGGCGGTCGAGCACAGATACGCAGTATTTT
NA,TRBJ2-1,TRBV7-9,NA,CAGSLALGNEQFF,TGTGCCGGCAGCTTAGCGCTCGGTAATGAGCAGTTCTTC
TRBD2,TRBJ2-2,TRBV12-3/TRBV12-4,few,CASSAGGRTGELFF,TGTGCCAGCAGCGCGGGGGGCCGTACCGGGGAGCTGTTTTTT
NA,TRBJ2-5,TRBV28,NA,CASSSSGAGQETQYF,TGTGCCAGCAGTTCCTCGGGGGCGGGACAAGAGACCCAGTACTTC
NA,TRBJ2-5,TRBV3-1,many,CASSQDLASLETQYF,TGTGCCAGCAGCCAAGATCTCGCTAGCTTGGAGACCCAGTACTTC
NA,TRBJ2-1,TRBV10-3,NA,CAISARRENQETQFF,TGTGCCATCAGTGCGAGGCGGGAAAACCAAGAGACCCAGTTCTTC
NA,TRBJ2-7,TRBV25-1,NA,CASSDDDKDYEQYF,TGTGCCAGCAGTGACGACGATAAGGACTACGAGCAGTACTTC
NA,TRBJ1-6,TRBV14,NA,CASSPAGLNSPLHF,TGTGCCAGCAGCCCGGCAGGGCTGAATTCACCCCTCCACTTT
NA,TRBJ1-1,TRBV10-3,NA,CAISEARADTEAFF,TGTGCCATCAGTGAGGCCAGGGCGGACACTGAAGCTTTCTTT
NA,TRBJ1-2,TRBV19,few,CASSLGTGLWKGYTF,TGTGCCAGTAGTCTGGGAACCGGCCTGTGGAAGGGCTACACCTTC
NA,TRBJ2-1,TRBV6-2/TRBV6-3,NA,CASSNGPLSGEQFF,TGTGCCAGCAGTAACGGCCCCCTCTCCGGGGAGCAGTTCTTC
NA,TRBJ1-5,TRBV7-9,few,CASSDGTRNQPQHF,TGTGCCAGCAGCGACGGGACACGGAATCAGCCCCAGCATTTT
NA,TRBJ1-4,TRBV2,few,CASSTNEKLFF,TGTGCCAGCTCAACTAATGAAAAACTGTTTTTT
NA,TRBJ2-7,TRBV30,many,CAWRIQGWYEQYF,TGTGCCTGGAGGATACAGGGTTGGTACGAGCAGTACTTC
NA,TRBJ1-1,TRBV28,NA,CASSTTDTEAFF,TGTGCCAGCAGTACGACAGACACTGAAGCTTTCTTT
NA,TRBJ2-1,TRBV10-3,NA,CASTNPGNNEQFF,TGTGCCAGTACCAACCCGGGCAACAATGAGCAGTTCTTC
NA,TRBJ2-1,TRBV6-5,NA,CASSRLRDIYNEQFF,TGTGCCAGCAGCCGCCTCCGGGACATCTACAATGAGCAGTTCTTC
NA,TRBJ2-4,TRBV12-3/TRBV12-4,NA,CASSFGGTFQEQYF,TGTGCCAGCAGTTTTGGGGGGACCTTCCAGGAGCAGTACTTC
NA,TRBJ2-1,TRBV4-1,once,CASSQVIRTAPSYNEQFF,TGCGCCAGCAGCCAAGTAATTAGGACAGCCCCCTCCTACAATGAGCAGTTCTTC
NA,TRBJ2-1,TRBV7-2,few,CASSHGMLRINEQFF,TGTGCCAGCAGCCACGGGATGCTACGGATTAATGAGCAGTTCTTC
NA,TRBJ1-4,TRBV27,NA,CASSFGSSGLYEKLFF,TGTGCCAGCAGTTTTGGCAGTTCGGGGTTGTATGAAAAACTGTTTTTT
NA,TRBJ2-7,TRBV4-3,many,CASSQDLDSYEQYF,TGCGCCAGCAGCCAAGATCTGGACTCCTACGAGCAGTACTTC
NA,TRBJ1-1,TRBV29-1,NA,CSAQSMNTEAFF,TGCAGCGCCCAATCAATGAACACTGAAGCTTTCTTT
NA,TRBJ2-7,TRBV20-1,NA,CSASMGAGYEQYF,TGCAGTGCTAGTATGGGGGCGGGCTACGAGCAGTACTTC